These 23 T cell receptor beta chains share one sample of origin, sequenced in a study of T cell responses to AZD1222 COVID-19 vaccine. The assay was immunoSEQ multiplex PCR, and TCRdb's table has in-frame clones only and misses some. Of 60,000 to 90,000 clones listed, approximately 80% were seen once; the top ten hold 27%. Specimen: peripheral blood, collected 28 days after the second dose of the MenACWY control vaccine. The receptors were gathered from an adult who received the MenACWY meningococcal vaccine as a control.

The rearrangement joins TRBV6-5 to TRBJ1-2; tentatively, D is TRBD1 (5 bases). CDR1 is MNHEY, CDR2 SVGAGI, per germline. V was shortened by 9 bases and J by 4 bases, with 15 bases between the two germline ends. This CDR3 comprises 13 residues. The CDR3 protein is CASALSGTYGYTF. The CDR3 nucleotides are TGTGCCAGTGCCCTTTCCGGGACCTATGGCTACACCTTC.

The table lists this clone with a count of one. The V gene is TRBV19, the J gene TRBJ1-2; the D gene is possibly TRBD1 (5 bases). Trimming shortened V by 6 bases and J by 4 bases, and 24 bases separated the two germline ends. Germline lookup yields CDR1 LNHDA and CDR2 SQIVND (reference sequence). The CDR3 totals 17 residues. In DNA, the CDR3 is TGTGCCAGTAGCTCGCCCCGGACGGGGCCTTTAAGCTATGGCTACACCTTC. Its translation is CASSSPRTGPLSYGYTF.

The V call is TRBV4-3, the J call TRBJ2-1; 10 bases match TRBD1. After removal of 4 bases from V and 4 bases from J, the junction contained 4 bases not matched to a gene. Germline loops: CDR1 LGHNA, CDR2 YSLEER. The CDR3 has 15 amino acids. CDR3 sequence: CASSPDRGTYNEQFF. The CDR3 coding sequence is TGCGCCAGCAGCCCGGACAGGGGGACATACAATGAGCAGTTCTTC.

There are a few counts of this clone. The chain combines TRBV5-1 with TRBJ2-4, with D perhaps matching TRBD1 (5 bases). Germline-derived CDR1 and CDR2 are SGHRS and YFSETQ. Trimming took off 0 bases at V and 8 bases at J, with 12 bases between the two ends. This CDR3 comprises 14 residues. Here the CDR3 reads CASSLESGSDIQYF. The CDR3 coding sequence is TGCGCCAGCAGCTTGGAGTCAGGGTCGGACATTCAGTACTTC.

The chain recombines TRBV7-9 with TRBJ2-3; D remains ambiguous. There are 14 residues in the CDR3. V shed 0 bases and J shed 0 bases, with 4 bases lying between them. The germline gives CDR1 SEHNR, CDR2 FQNEAQ (reference sequence). CDR3 bases: TGTGCCAGCAGCTTAGCCTTAAGCACAGATACGCAGTATTTT. Its protein is CASSLALSTDTQYF.

This clone has just one count. The chain combines TRBV30 with TRBJ2-5; 7 nucleotides align to TRBD1. CDR3 length: 13 amino acids. The junction had 4 bases not matched to a gene; V was cut back by 1 base and J by 5 bases. CDR1 GTSNPN and CDR2 SVGIG come from the germline V gene (reference sequence). The DNA of the CDR3 is TGTGCCTGGAGTGGTTCCAGGGGGGAGACCCAGTACTTC. Encoded protein: CAWSGSRGETQYF. Full variable domain (missing parts from reference TRBV30 and TRBJ2-5): SQTIHQWPATLVQPVGSPLSLECTVEGTSNPNLYWYRQAAGRGLQLLFYSVGIGQISSEVPQNLSASRPQDRQFILSSKKLLLSDSGFYLCAWSGSRGETQYFGPGTRLLVL.

The rearrangement uses TRBV7-8 and TRBJ1-1; TRBD1 agrees at 7 bases. Germline trimming cut 5 bases from V and 2 bases from J; bases unmatched to any gene: 2. The CDR3 has 13 amino acids. Germline V CDR1 and CDR2: SGHVS, FQNEAQ. The CDR3 region is CASSRQGNTEAFF. The CDR3 DNA reads TGTGCCAGCAGCCGACAGGGTAACACTGAAGCTTTCTTT.

This chain links TRBV30 with TRBJ1-5; 11 bases line up with TRBD1. The CDR3 extends over 16 amino acids. The junction had 8 bases not matched to a gene; V was cut back by 3 bases and J by 4 bases. CDR1 GTSNPN and CDR2 SVGIG come from the germline V gene (reference sequence). CDR3 sequence reads: CAWSGTGGLRNQPQHF. In DNA, the CDR3 is TGTGCCTGGAGCGGGACAGGGGGTTTAAGAAATCAGCCCCAGCATTTT.

This clone was seen ten or more times. This chain uses TRBV10-1 with TRBJ1-1; a possible D gene is TRBD1 (6 bases). Trimming left V 10 bases short and J 4 bases short, with 16 bases between. Germline loops: CDR1 WNHNN, CDR2 SYGVQD (reference sequence). CDR3 length: 13 amino acids. The DNA of the CDR3 is TGCGCCACTCAACAGGGAACGAGCACTGAAGCTTTCTTT. Amino acids: CATQQGTSTEAFF.

The chain has TRBV12-3 or TRBV12-4 and TRBJ2-7; no definite D call. V dropped 6 bases and J dropped 3 bases, with 12 bases sitting between them. The CDR3 has 13 amino acids. As DNA, the CDR3 is TGTGCCAGCAGGGCCTCTGGGGACTACGAGCAGTACTTC. Protein product: CASRASGDYEQYF.

V usage is TRBV6-5 and J usage is TRBJ2-7; 11 bases are shared with TRBD2. CDR1 is MNHEY and CDR2 is SVGAGI in the germline V gene. The CDR3 extends over 15 amino acids. With V trimmed by 6 bases and J by 4 bases, 8 bases remained unmatched. The CDR3 DNA is TGTGCCAGCAGGCCTACTAGCGGGGGCCCGTACGAGCAGTACTTC. It yields the protein CASRPTSGGPYEQYF.

A single count supports this clone. V gene TRBV7-3 combines with J gene TRBJ2-1; TRBD2 matches at 15 bases. CDR1 SGHTA and CDR2 FQGTGA come from the germline V gene. With 4 bases clipped from V and 10 bases from J, the junction kept 8 bases outside the gene matches. This CDR3 contains 16 residues. The chain's CDR3 is CASSSLGLAGGGEQFF. CDR3 nucleotides: TGTGCCAGCAGCTCGCTGGGACTAGCGGGAGGTGGGGAGCAGTTCTTC.

This rearrangement joins TRBV7-9 to TRBJ2-5; possible D gene TRBD1, 6 bases. Germline V lookup: CDR1 SEHNR, CDR2 FQNEAQ (reference sequence). The ends were cut back, 5 bases at V and 4 bases at J, with 14 bases in the middle. This CDR3 comprises 14 residues. CDR3 in amino acids: CASSGTGSSETQYF. DNA of the CDR3: TGTGCCAGCAGCGGTACAGGGAGCTCAGAGACCCAGTACTTC.

The genes are TRBV6-4 and TRBJ2-1, with 11 bases lining up with TRBD2. Trimming at V came to 7 bases and at J to 6 bases, leaving 11 bases not matched to a gene. CDR3 length: 16 residues. Germline V gene data show CDR1 as MRHNA and CDR2 as SNTAGT. The CDR3, as DNA: TGTGCCAGCATCTCACTACTAGCGGGGGAGGGCAATGAGCAGTTCTTC. Translating it yields CASISLLAGEGNEQFF.

This sequence joins TRBV5-8 and TRBJ1-2, with 9 positions matching TRBD1. This CDR3 comprises 15 residues. The V gene end was trimmed by 5 bases and the J gene end by 3 bases; junction bases not matched to a gene: 8. Per germline, CDR1 SGHTS and CDR2 YDEGEE. Written as DNA, the CDR3 is TGTGCCAGCAGGCCTTACAGGGGGCACGACTATGGCTACACCTTC. It codes for CASRPYRGHDYGYTF. Full variable domain (outside the CDR3, taken from reference TRBV5-8 and TRBJ1-2): EAGVTQSPTHLIKTRGQQATLRCSPISGHTSVYWYQQALGLGLQFLLWYDEGEERNRGNFPPRFSGRQFPNYSSELNVNALELEDSALYLCASRPYRGHDYGYTFGSGTRLTVV.

The genes are TRBV6-5 and TRBJ1-6, with D perhaps matching TRBD1 (6 bases). This CDR3 has 15 residues. V was pared by 10 bases and J by 5 bases, with 18 bases between. Germline V gene data show CDR1 as MNHEY and CDR2 as SVGAGI. CDR3 in DNA: TGTGCCACGTCGCGGCGACAGGTGGATAATTCACCCCTCCACTTT. This sequence encodes CATSRRQVDNSPLHF.

The V call is TRBV4-1, the J call TRBJ2-1; 10 bases line up with TRBD2. The CDR3 contains 14 residues. Germline V lookup: CDR1 MGHRA, CDR2 YSYEKL. The ends lost 6 bases at V and 9 bases at J; junction bases unmatched: 8. Here the CDR3 DNA reads TGCGCCAGCAGGCCAGCGGGAGGGCCGGGTGAGCAGTTCTTC. Translated: CASRPAGGPGEQFF.

This clone appeared a few times. This rearrangement joins TRBV4-2 to TRBJ2-5, with TRBD1 matching over 8 bases. CDR1 and CDR2 (germline): LGHNA, YNFKEQ. The CDR3 extends over 14 amino acids. The V segment lost 4 bases and the J segment 3 bases; nucleotides outside the gene matches: 4. CDR3 region: CASSRPGQEETQYF. In DNA, the CDR3 is TGTGCCAGCAGCCGCCCGGGACAGGAAGAGACCCAGTACTTC.

The chain combines TRBV18 with TRBJ2-7; D uncertain. Germline V CDR1 and CDR2: KGHSH, LQKENI. The V and J ends lost 1 base and 7 bases respectively, with 20 bases between them. CDR3 length: 16 residues. The CDR3 sequence is CASSPLARKEVLEQYF. The CDR3 nucleotides read TGTGCCAGCTCACCACTAGCCCGGAAAGAAGTCTTGGAGCAGTACTTC.

V usage is TRBV4-1 and J usage is TRBJ2-3; 10 nucleotides line up with TRBD2. This CDR3 has 19 amino acids. Per germline, CDR1 MGHRA and CDR2 YSYEKL. Trimming at V came to 0 bases and at J to 2 bases, leaving 11 bases not matched to a gene. Here the CDR3 reads CASSQDRTSGYSTTDTQYF. In nucleotides, the CDR3 is TGCGCCAGCAGCCAAGATAGGACTAGCGGCTATTCAACCACAGATACGCAGTATTTT.

In its sample, this clone was seen a few times. The chain has TRBV7-2 and TRBJ1-6, with TRBD1 as a possible D gene (5 bases). The CDR3 covers 16 residues. Between the trimmed V and J ends, which lost 5 bases and 10 bases, there was a span of 21 bases. Germline CDR1 and CDR2: SGHTA and FQGNSA. In DNA, the CDR3 is TGTGCCAGCAGCCCCCGGGGACCCGGAGGAGGGTCACCCCTCCACTTT. It encodes CASSPRGPGGGSPLHF.

In regard to this clone: Germline is not matched at one junction end, which may reflect a read error. The chain has TRBV7-7 and TRBJ2-3, with D possibly matching TRBD1 (5 bases). Per germline, CDR1 SSHAT and CDR2 FNYEAQ (reference sequence). CDR3 length equals 13 residues. The CDR3 DNA is TGTGCTAGCAGCTTAGACAGAACAGATACGCAGTATTTT. Its protein product is CASSLDRTDTQYF.

The chain recombines TRBV7-2 with TRBJ2-5; 8 positions match TRBD1. Germline V gene lookup returns CDR1 SGHTA and CDR2 FQGNSA. The CDR3 length is 15 residues. The V and J ends lost 5 bases and 0 bases, in that order; junction bases with no gene match: 5. The CDR3 coding sequence is TGTGCCAGCAGCCAGGGACAGGCTTACCAAGAGACCCAGTACTTC. As protein: CASSQGQAYQETQYF. Combining the CDR3 with reference TRBV7-2 and TRBJ2-5 gives the whole variable domain GAGVSQSPSNKVTEKGKDVELRCDPISGHTALYWYRQSLGQGLEFLIYFQGNSAPDKSGLPSDRFSAERTGGSVSTLTIQRTQQEDSAVYLCASSQGQAYQETQYFGPGTRLLVL.